These 27 T cell receptor beta chains share one sample of origin, sequenced in a study of T-cell memory formation after mild COVID-19. Each CDR3 protein is one row after TCRdb ran MiXCR on the 5' RACE reads. The table has roughly 150,000 distinct CDR3 sequences, 10% to 15% seen once. Sequencing used PBMCs or a T cell subset sorted from them (not recorded which). Receptor source: a man aged 18 to 29 who had mild COVID-19 (a few samples of this study predate the infection). Cell type and time point are not known.

J is TRBJ2-5 and V is TRBV20-1; 8 bases are shared with TRBD2. This CDR3 contains 16 residues. The J segment lost 1 base and the V segment lost 0 bases, leaving 7 bases of the junction unmatched. Germline V CDR1 and CDR2: DFQATT, SNEGSKA (reference sequence). For the CDR3, the DNA is TGCAGTGCTAGAGATCTCTTTCGGGGGGGCCAAGAGACCCAGTACTTC. It encodes CSARDLFRGGQETQYF.

This clonotype showed up many times. The rearrangement joins TRBV4-3 to TRBJ2-5, with 8 nucleotides matching TRBD2. V was clipped by 3 bases and J by 5 bases; unmatched bases: 11. CDR3 size: 16 residues. The germline V gene has CDR1 LGHNA and CDR2 YSLEER. CDR3 sequence reads: CASSQSVFTGGETQYF. The CDR3, as DNA: TGCGCCAGCAGCCAGAGTGTATTCACGGGAGGGGAGACCCAGTACTTC.

The chain links TRBV12-3 or TRBV12-4 to TRBJ2-2; 8 bases map to TRBD2. This CDR3 comprises 16 residues. With V trimmed by 1 base and J by 14 bases, 15 bases remained unmatched. In nucleotides, the CDR3 is TGTGCCAGCAGTTTAGAGGCTAGCGGGCCCACGAGATTACTGTTTTTT. As protein: CASSLEASGPTRLLFF.

This clonotype was detected a few times. V usage is TRBV10-3 and J usage is TRBJ2-3; TRBD2 matches at 13 bases. Trimming at V came to 8 bases and at J to 2 bases, leaving 4 bases not matched to a gene. This CDR3 is 15 amino acids long. Looked up from germline, CDR1 is ENHRY and CDR2 is SYGVKD. CDR3 amino acids: CAIAGTSGATDTQYF. The CDR3 bases are TGTGCCATCGCAGGGACTAGCGGGGCCACAGATACGCAGTATTTT.

This clonotype has at least ten counts. The rearrangement uses TRBV5-1 and TRBJ1-5, with 10 bases identical to TRBD1. Trimming removed 4 bases from V and 7 bases from J; junction bases left unmatched: 8. Germline-derived CDR1 and CDR2 are SGHRS and YFSETQ. This CDR3 contains 15 residues. CDR3 in DNA: TGCGCCAGCAGCCCGGGGACAGGGGTTACGCAGCCCCAGCATTTT. Translation gives CASSPGTGVTQPQHF.

This clonotype came up a few times. This chain links TRBV9 with TRBJ1-6; possible D gene TRBD1, 5 bases. V was clipped by 4 bases and J by 4 bases, with 15 bases between them. Germline V lookup: CDR1 SGDLS, CDR2 YYNGEE. This CDR3 comprises 16 residues. The CDR3 spells CASSPREGRYNSPLHF. The CDR3 nucleotides are TGTGCCAGCAGCCCCCGGGAGGGGAGGTATAATTCACCCCTCCACTTT. The full variable domain, in which reference TRBV9 and TRBJ1-6 provide the parts outside the CDR3, is DSGVTQTPKHLITATGQRVTLRCSPRSGDLSVYWYQQSLDQGLQFLIQYYNGEERAKGNILERFSAQQFPDLHSELNLSSLELGDSALYFCASSPREGRYNSPLHFGNGTRLTVT.

This clonotype appeared a few times. The chain uses TRBV10-2 and TRBJ1-6; possibly TRBD1 for D (5 bases). CDR3 length: 13 residues. Between the trimmed V and J ends, which lost 10 bases and 7 bases, there was a span of 14 bases. The V gene's germline CDR1 is WSHSY and CDR2 SAAADI. The CDR3 DNA is TGCGCCAACAGACAGTCGCCCAATTCACCCCTCCACTTT. Its translation is CANRQSPNSPLHF.

CDR3 coding DNA: TGTGCCAGCAGTTTTTCGGAATCTGGTGGCTACACCTTC. Residues: CASSFSESGGYTF. The chain combines TRBV12-3 or TRBV12-4 with TRBJ1-2; D uncertain. The CDR3 covers 13 residues. Deletions cut 3 bases from V and 7 bases from J, with 12 bases between.

This chain uses TRBV19 with TRBJ1-1; D remains unclear. This CDR3 region has 11 residues. Trimming stripped 4 bases from V and 5 bases from J, with 5 bases between. The germline CDR1 and CDR2 sequences are LNHDA and SQIVND (reference sequence). CDR3 coding DNA: TGTGCCAGTAGTACACGAACTGAAGCTTTCTTT. It codes for CASSTRTEAFF.

This clonotype was observed many times. The J gene is TRBJ1-4, the V gene TRBV12-3 or TRBV12-4, with D tentatively TRBD1 (5 bases). The CDR3 has 14 residues. Trimming cost V 6 bases and J 7 bases, with 15 bases left between them. The CDR3 sequence: CASRLQGVGEKLFF. The CDR3 coding sequence is TGTGCCAGCAGGCTCCAGGGTGTTGGTGAAAAACTGTTTTTT.

The gene calls are TRBV7-2 and TRBJ2-5, with unresolved D. The CDR3 consists of 15 residues. Germline CDR1 SGHTA, CDR2 FQGNSA. The ends were cut back, 6 bases at V and 9 bases at J, with 23 bases in the middle. The CDR3 DNA follows: TGTGCCAGCAGGCTGGGTGGAAGCCGGTTGGCGGCCCAGTACTTC. Protein sequence: CASRLGGSRLAAQYF.

This chain links TRBV7-9 with TRBJ2-7, with TRBD2 matching 11 bases. The CDR3 consists of 15 residues. Trimming took 6 bases from V and 6 from J; bases not matched to a gene: 10. Looked up from germline, CDR1 is SEHNR and CDR2 is FQNEAQ (reference sequence). The CDR3 region is CASRQSGTSGGEQYF. As DNA, the CDR3 is TGTGCCAGCAGACAATCCGGGACTAGCGGAGGCGAGCAGTACTTC.

This clonotype was observed a handful of times. The V and J genes are TRBV11-1 and TRBJ2-3; 11 bases line up with TRBD1. In germline, CDR1 is SGHAT, CDR2 FQDESV (reference sequence). The CDR3 is made up of 14 amino acids. V lost 5 bases and J lost 4; bases outside the gene matches: 2. The CDR3 DNA reads as TGTGCCAGCAGCCGGGACAGGGGGGCAGATACGCAGTATTTT. It is translated as CASSRDRGADTQYF.

The chain has TRBV29-1 and TRBJ2-3; no clear D. Germline V gene data show CDR1 as SQVTM and CDR2 as ANQGSEA. Trimming pared 4 bases from V and 0 bases from J, leaving 8 bases between. The CDR3 is 13 residues long. The CDR3 DNA reads TGCAGCGTTGGGGCTCCTAGCACAGATACGCAGTATTTT. It encodes CSVGAPSTDTQYF.

CDR3 region: CASVSSGKQFF. CDR3 nucleotide sequence: TGCGCCAGCGTCTCGTCGGGGAAGCAGTTCTTC. This rearrangement joins TRBV23-1 to TRBJ2-1; D perhaps matches TRBD2 (5 bases). TRBV23-1 is designated an ORF whose function remains uncertain. V was pared by 8 bases and J by 11 bases, with 13 bases between. The CDR3 is 11 amino acids.

This chain connects TRBV5-5 to TRBJ2-3; D is uncertain. CDR3 length: 13 residues. Trimming shortened V by 4 bases and J by 1 base, and 7 bases separated the two germline ends. From germline, CDR1 is SGHKS and CDR2 YYEKEE (reference sequence). The CDR3 DNA reads as TGTGCCAGCAGCGCGCCGGGCACAGATACGCAGTATTTT. This codes for CASSAPGTDTQYF. The full variable domain, its missing parts supplied by reference TRBV5-5 and TRBJ2-3, is DAGVTQSPTHLIKTRGQQVTLRCSPISGHKSVSWYQQVLGQGPQFIFQYYEKEERGRGNFPDRFSARQFPNYSSELNVNALLLGDSALYLCASSAPGTDTQYFGPGTRLTVL.

This clonotype was counted only a few times. V and J are TRBV12-3 or TRBV12-4 and TRBJ1-6, with D tentatively TRBD1 (5 bases). The CDR3 is 15 amino acids. V dropped 4 bases and J dropped 6 bases, with 13 bases sitting between them. CDR3 amino acids: CASSSQGPSNSPLHF. Written as DNA, the CDR3 is TGTGCCAGCAGTTCGCAGGGACCATCTAATTCACCCCTCCACTTT.

The chain employs TRBV5-1 and TRBJ2-2; D possibly corresponds to TRBD2 (5 bases). Trimming shortened V by 2 bases and J by 8 bases, and 7 bases separated the two germline ends. Per germline, CDR1 SGHRS and CDR2 YFSETQ. The CDR3 contains 12 residues. The CDR3: CASSFPGGELFF. Written as DNA, the CDR3 is TGCGCCAGCAGCTTCCCGGGGGGGGAGCTGTTTTTT.

This chain joins TRBV4-1 and TRBJ2-5; the match to TRBD2 covers 9 bases. The germline CDR1 and CDR2 sequences are MGHRA and YSYEKL. With V trimmed by 6 bases and J by 4 bases, 21 bases remained unmatched. This CDR3 spans 19 amino acids. As DNA, the CDR3 is TGCGCCAGCAGACCTACCTTCCACGCGGGGGGGCCTAATCGAGAGACCCAGTACTTC. Amino acids: CASRPTFHAGGPNRETQYF.

This chain connects TRBV3-1 to TRBJ2-5; TRBD1 aligns across 8 bases. This CDR3 spans 15 amino acids. V shed 4 bases and J 4 bases; nucleotides not matched to a gene: 8. Germline V gene sequence: CDR1 LGHDT, CDR2 YNNKEL (reference sequence). This CDR3 is CASSPRTGNRETQYF. The DNA of the CDR3 is TGTGCCAGCAGCCCCCGGACAGGGAACCGAGAGACCCAGTACTTC.

This clonotype came up a few times. V usage is TRBV7-7 and J usage is TRBJ1-1; D call uncertain. Trimming removed 5 bases at V and 3 bases at J, with 10 bases between. The germline V gene has CDR1 SSHAT and CDR2 FNYEAQ (reference sequence). The CDR3 totals 13 residues. This CDR3 reads CASSIDRYTEAFF. The DNA of the CDR3 is TGTGCCAGCAGCATCGACCGATACACTGAAGCTTTCTTT.

This clonotype was detected a few times. The rearrangement links TRBV7-2 to TRBJ2-3; perhaps TRBD2 as D (6 bases). Germline values: CDR1 SGHTA, CDR2 FQGNSA. Trimming removed 0 bases from V and 8 bases from J, with 15 bases in between. The CDR3 consists of 15 residues. The CDR3 DNA is TGTGCCAGCAGCTTAGCGCTTTCGGGGGTCGCTACGCAGTATTTT. This codes for CASSLALSGVATQYF.

J is TRBJ2-2 and V is TRBV29-1; D not resolved. CDR1 is SQVTM, CDR2 ANQGSEA, per germline. This CDR3 has 12 residues. Trimming took 2 bases from V and 7 from J, leaving 8 bases between them. DNA of the CDR3: TGCAGCGTTGAATTTGACCGCGGGGAGCTGTTTTTT. It specifies CSVEFDRGELFF.

This clonotype has only a few counts. The rearrangement joins TRBV12-3 or TRBV12-4 to TRBJ1-2, with 7 bases identical to TRBD1. The CDR3 has 13 amino acids. Germline trimming cut 10 bases from V and 7 bases from J; bases unmatched to any gene: 12. CDR3 in DNA: TGTGCCACCACCGTAACAGGGGCGGGTGGCTACACCTTC. The encoded protein is CATTVTGAGGYTF.

This clonotype was observed a handful of times. The CDR3 region is CASRGGRDRGETQYF. The DNA of the CDR3 is TGTGCCAGCAGGGGAGGTCGGGACAGGGGAGAGACCCAGTACTTC. This chain joins TRBV7-2 and TRBJ2-5; 10 bases agree with TRBD1. The V segment lost 6 bases and the J segment 4 bases; nucleotides outside the gene matches: 8. The CDR3 totals 15 residues. Germline V CDR1 and CDR2: SGHTA, FQGNSA.

This chain links TRBV29-1 with TRBJ2-2; D perhaps matches TRBD2 (6 bases). This CDR3 has 14 residues. The V and J ends lost 3 bases and 5 bases respectively, with 13 bases between them. Germline V gene sequence: CDR1 SQVTM, CDR2 ANQGSEA. The CDR3 nucleotides are TGCAGCGTTGAGACGACTAGAAATACCGGGGAGCTGTTTTTT. It specifies CSVETTRNTGELFF.

This clonotype was counted between two and nine times. The chain employs TRBV11-2 and TRBJ1-1; D might be TRBD1 (6 bases). Germline values: CDR1 SGHAT, CDR2 FQNNGV. The V and J ends lost 5 bases and 11 bases respectively, with 15 bases between them. The CDR3 loop spans 12 amino acids. The CDR3 DNA is TGTGCCAGCAGCCGGTATGGGGGGCCGGCTTTCTTT. Amino acid sequence: CASSRYGGPAFF.